These 23 T cell receptor beta chains were all obtained from the same sample, sequenced in a study of tumor-infiltrating lymphocytes in oesophageal squamous cell carcinoma. MiXCR was run by TCRdb on the PCR reads, yielding one entry per CDR3 protein. Of about 10,000 distinct CDR3 sequences listed, about 64% are singletons. Source material: esophageal tumor tissue. The receptors stem from a female donor with esophageal squamous cell carcinoma.

The chain uses TRBV6-5 and TRBJ2-7; D call uncertain. The DNA matches TRBJ2-1 better at its end, which makes the J call doubtful. CDR3 length: 12 amino acids. CDR1 MNHEY and CDR2 SVGAGI come from the germline V gene. CDR3 sequence reads: CASSELLLEQFF. In nucleotides, the CDR3 is TGTGCCAGCAGTGAACTGTTGTTGGAGCAGTTCTTC.

This clonotype was recorded a few times. CDR3 coding DNA: TGTGCCACCGTGGGGCAGGGGGCAGCTGAGCAGTACTTC. It codes for CATVGQGAAEQYF. The J gene is TRBJ2-7, the V gene TRBV28; 8 nucleotides align to TRBD1. Trimming took 10 bases from V and 7 from J; bases not matched to a gene: 12. This CDR3 contains 13 residues. The germline V gene encodes CDR1 MDHEN and CDR2 SYDVKM.

This chain links TRBV7-8 with TRBJ2-7; D ambiguous. The germline V and J ends were trimmed by 4 bases and 3 bases, with 10 bases remaining between them. This CDR3 is built from 13 residues. The germline V gene has CDR1 SGHVS and CDR2 FQNEAQ. DNA of the CDR3: TGTGCCAGCAGCTATGGTCCCCGCTACGAGCAGTACTTC. It codes for CASSYGPRYEQYF.

This rearrangement joins TRBV27 to TRBJ2-7; D gene uncertain. V lost 7 bases to trimming and J lost 4 bases, with 14 bases between them. CDR3 length: 13 amino acids. Germline CDR1 is MNHEY and CDR2 is SMNVEV (reference sequence). In nucleotides, the CDR3 is TGTGCCAGCACGGGCAGGATGGGGTACGAGCAGTACTTC. Protein sequence: CASTGRMGYEQYF.

This clonotype was seen a handful of times. The rearrangement links TRBV7-2 to TRBJ2-7; 8 bases agree with TRBD2. V shed 5 bases, J shed 0 bases, and the junction held 6 bases outside the gene matches. The germline V gene encodes CDR1 SGHTA and CDR2 FQGNSA. The CDR3 sequence is 15 residues long. CDR3 residues: CASSHFSGTSYEQYF. In nucleotides, the CDR3 is TGTGCCAGCAGCCATTTTAGCGGGACCTCCTACGAGCAGTACTTC.

V usage is TRBV6-6 and J usage is TRBJ2-1, with 10 bases that match TRBD1. Germline CDR1 reads MNHNY; CDR2 reads SVGAGI (reference sequence). The CDR3 sequence is 15 residues long. V lost 5 bases to trimming and J lost 4 bases; unmatched junction nucleotides: 5. The chain's CDR3 is CASSRDRGVYNEQFF. In DNA, the CDR3 is TGTGCCAGCAGTAGGGACAGGGGAGTGTACAATGAGCAGTTCTTC.

In the case of this clonotype: This could be a read error, since a much larger clone is one nucleotide away. V is TRBV12-3 or TRBV12-4 and J is TRBJ2-1, with a weak D call TRBD1 (6 bases). The J call may be faulty, since TRBJ2-7 better matches the DNA end. The CDR3 is 14 amino acids. Written as DNA, the CDR3 is TGTGCCAGCAATATAGGACGAGGGGACAATGAGCAGTACTTC. Its translation: CASNIGRGDNEQYF.

The chain is built from TRBV7-6 and TRBJ2-5; 8 nucleotides align to TRBD2. This CDR3 comprises 14 residues. The V gene end was trimmed by 8 bases and the J gene end by 5 bases; junction bases not matched to a gene: 10. CDR1 and CDR2 (germline): SGHVS, FNYEAQ. The CDR3 sequence: CASAKRGSGETQYF. CDR3 coding DNA: TGTGCCAGCGCAAAGCGGGGGTCTGGGGAGACCCAGTACTTC.

The chain carries TRBV27 and TRBJ2-5; no reliable D call. Judging by the DNA end, TRBJ2-1 fits better; the J call may be wrong. The CDR3 is made up of 13 amino acids. Per germline, CDR1 MNHEY and CDR2 SMNVEV (reference sequence). This CDR3 reads CASSPRTYNEQFF. CDR3 DNA sequence: TGTGCCAGCAGTCCTCGTACCTACAATGAGCAGTTCTTC.

This clonotype was detected only once. The chain has TRBV7-3 and TRBJ2-3, with 7 bases aligning to TRBD1. The DNA end is more similar to TRBJ1-1, so the J call may be wrong. This CDR3 region has 14 residues. From germline, CDR1 is SGHTA and CDR2 FQGTGA. The CDR3 sequence: CASSPGTAQTEAFF. The CDR3 DNA follows: TGTGCCAGCAGCCCCGGGACAGCGCAAACTGAAGCTTTCTTT.

This clonotype was seen at least ten times. The chain combines TRBV24-1 with TRBJ1-1; a possible D gene is TRBD1 (5 bases). The CDR3 is 14 amino acids. CDR1 is KGHDR, CDR2 SFDVKD, per germline. The V and J ends lost 5 bases and 5 bases respectively, with 14 bases between them. The CDR3 DNA is TGTGCCACCAGTGGCCCAGGGAAGGGGACTGAAGCTTTCTTT. Protein: CATSGPGKGTEAFF.

This clonotype was counted at least ten times. V and J are TRBV7-3 and TRBJ2-7; 9 nucleotides line up with TRBD1. After removal of 1 base from V and 5 bases from J, the junction contained 6 bases not matched to a gene. Germline V gene sequence: CDR1 SGHTA, CDR2 FQGTGA. CDR3 length: 15 amino acids. The CDR3 DNA reads TGTGCCAGCAGCTTAAACTGGGGACAGGGAAACGAGCAGTACTTC. This encodes CASSLNWGQGNEQYF.

The rearrangement uses TRBV12-3 or TRBV12-4 and TRBJ2-1, with 8 bases aligning to TRBD2. The V and J ends lost 6 bases and 4 bases, in that order; junction bases with no gene match: 11. This CDR3 contains 16 residues. CDR3 region: CASRPRERGSYNEQFF. CDR3 sequence (DNA): TGTGCCAGCAGGCCCCGAGAGCGGGGGTCTTACAATGAGCAGTTCTTC.

This clonotype was seen only a few times. This chain links TRBV7-2 with TRBJ2-3; D uncertain. Trimming pared 3 bases from V and 4 bases from J, leaving 14 bases between. The CDR3 loop spans 15 amino acids. The germline V gene encodes CDR1 SGHTA and CDR2 FQGNSA. Here the CDR3 DNA reads TGTGCCAGCAGCTTTCTCTCTAGGATATCAGATACGCAGTATTTT. Translation gives CASSFLSRISDTQYF. Together with reference TRBV7-2 and TRBJ2-3, the CDR3 gives the full variable domain: GAGVSQSPSNKVTEKGKDVELRCDPISGHTALYWYRQSLGQGLEFLIYFQGNSAPDKSGLPSDRFSAERTGGSVSTLTIQRTQQEDSAVYLCASSFLSRISDTQYFGPGTRLTVL.

This chain joins TRBV7-2 and TRBJ2-6; TRBD1 is a possible D gene (6 bases). The CDR3 is 16 residues long. Germline CDR1 reads SGHTA; CDR2 reads FQGNSA. Trimming removed 4 bases from V and 0 bases from J, with 10 bases in between. The chain's CDR3 is CASSWGPTSGANVLTF. For the CDR3, the DNA is TGTGCCAGCAGCTGGGGGCCAACCTCTGGGGCCAACGTCCTGACTTTC. The complete variable domain, with remaining parts taken from reference TRBV7-2 and TRBJ2-6, reads GAGVSQSPSNKVTEKGKDVELRCDPISGHTALYWYRQSLGQGLEFLIYFQGNSAPDKSGLPSDRFSAERTGGSVSTLTIQRTQQEDSAVYLCASSWGPTSGANVLTFGAGSRLTVL.

By share, this clonotype counts as large (0.1 to 1%). The chain recombines TRBV24-1 with TRBJ2-1; 8 nucleotides match TRBD1. CDR1 KGHDR and CDR2 SFDVKD come from the germline V gene. This CDR3 contains 15 residues. J was trimmed by 6 bases and V by 5 bases; bases with no gene match: 8. The CDR3 loop is CATSVGGQARNEQFF. DNA of the CDR3: TGTGCCACCAGTGTGGGGGGACAGGCCCGCAATGAGCAGTTCTTC.

The V call is TRBV11-2, the J call TRBJ1-4; a weak D match, TRBD1 (6 bases). V was pared by 5 bases and J by 4 bases, with 11 bases between. This CDR3 contains 14 residues. CDR1 is SGHAT, CDR2 FQNNGV, per germline. CDR3 DNA: TGTGCCAGCAGCCGAGGACAGTTTAATGAAAAACTGTTTTTT. Translated: CASSRGQFNEKLFF.

The rearrangement uses TRBV7-6 and TRBJ2-3; D possibly corresponds to TRBD1 (5 bases). Judging by the DNA end, TRBJ2-7 fits better; the J call may be wrong. The CDR3 runs 15 residues. From germline, CDR1 is SGHVS and CDR2 FNYEAQ. This chain's CDR3 is CASKDTREEGYEQYF. CDR3 nucleotides: TGTGCCAGCAAGGACACACGAGAAGAAGGCTACGAGCAGTACTTC.

As concerns this clonotype: A junction end diverges from the germline sequence, so it may reflect a read error. This chain links TRBV28 with TRBJ1-6; no clear D. The CDR3 has 13 residues. The germline gives CDR1 MDHEN, CDR2 SYDVKM. The CDR3 loop is CASRPGLVNEQFF. CDR3 bases: TGTGCCAGCAGACCCGGACTGGTAAATGAGCAGTTCTTT.

This rearrangement joins TRBV7-2 to TRBJ2-6, with 7 bases matching TRBD1. J gave up 0 bases and V 6 bases, and 2 bases lay outside the gene matches. The CDR3 loop spans 15 amino acids. Looked up from germline, CDR1 is SGHTA and CDR2 is FQGNSA. CDR3: CASSTGDSGANVLTF. The CDR3 region has the DNA TGTGCCAGCAGTACAGGGGACTCTGGGGCCAACGTCCTGACTTTC.

This chain uses TRBV10-3 with TRBJ2-5, with a possible D match to TRBD2 (6 bases). V was trimmed by 3 bases and J by 2 bases, leaving 19 bases between them. This CDR3 spans 17 amino acids. CDR1 and CDR2 (germline): ENHRY, SYGVKD. This CDR3 is CAISESRRGTFQETQYF. The CDR3, as DNA: TGTGCCATCAGTGAAAGTCGTCGCGGGACGTTTCAAGAGACCCAGTACTTC.

The chain uses TRBV7-2 and TRBJ2-3; TRBD2 agrees at 9 bases. The J call is uncertain, as TRBJ2-2 better fits the DNA end. The CDR3 consists of 16 residues. The germline gives CDR1 SGHTA, CDR2 FQGNSA. CDR3 amino acids: CASSLDLAGMSGELFF. The CDR3 nucleotides read TGTGCCAGCAGCTTAGACCTAGCGGGAATGTCCGGGGAGCTGTTTTTT.

This clonotype ranks as hyperexpanded (1% or more). J is TRBJ1-2 and V is TRBV12-3 or TRBV12-4, with D possibly being TRBD1 (5 bases). The CDR3 is made up of 15 amino acids. V was shortened by 3 bases and J by 3 bases, with 14 bases between the two germline ends. CDR3 loop: CASSLKGRGDYGYTF. In DNA form, the CDR3 reads TGTGCCAGCAGTTTGAAGGGACGGGGCGACTATGGCTACACCTTC.